The 27 T cell receptor beta chains presented below share a single source sample, sequenced in a study of CD8 T cells in Susac syndrome. Reverse transcription of about 0.5 to 1 ug RNA used random hexamers. TCRdb called the immunoSEQ multiplex PCR reads again in MiXCR, with one record for every CDR3 protein. The sample lists 150,000 to 190,000 distinct CDR3 sequences; approximately 94% were seen once. Sequencing was performed on CD8+ T cells from PBMCs. The receptor source for this set is a human donor with multiple sclerosis.

The chain carries TRBV9 and TRBJ2-5; D is unclear. This CDR3 is 13 amino acids long. The V gene's germline CDR1 is SGDLS and CDR2 YYNGEE. Trimming removed 3 bases at V and 5 bases at J, with 11 bases between. CDR3 protein: CASSGSSLETQYF. The DNA of the CDR3 is TGTGCCAGCAGCGGTTCCTCGTTGGAGACCCAGTACTTC.

The chain carries TRBV30 and TRBJ2-7; tentatively, D is TRBD1 or TRBD2 (5 bases each). Trimming left V 4 bases short and J 3 bases short, with 10 bases between. This CDR3 has 12 residues. Germline CDR1 GTSNPN, CDR2 SVGIG (reference sequence). CDR3 coding DNA: TGTGCCTGGAAGGGACCGTTCTACGAGCAGTACTTC. Protein: CAWKGPFYEQYF. Looking up the rest from reference TRBV30 and TRBJ2-7 gives the full variable domain: SQTIHQWPATLVQPVGSPLSLECTVEGTSNPNLYWYRQAAGRGLQLLFYSVGIGQISSEVPQNLSASRPQDRQFILSSKKLLLSDSGFYLCAWKGPFYEQYFGPGTRLTVT.

The CDR3 loop reads CASSYQRGSPLHF. The CDR3 region has the DNA TGTGCCAGCAGCTATCAGCGGGGTTCACCCCTCCACTTT. This sequence joins TRBV5-6 and TRBJ1-6; D remains ambiguous. Trimming pared 3 bases from V and 9 bases from J, leaving 10 bases between. Germline V gene data show CDR1 as SGHDT and CDR2 as YYEEEE. The CDR3 length is 13 residues. Full variable domain (missing parts from reference TRBV5-6 and TRBJ1-6): DAGVTQSPTHLIKTRGQQVTLRCSPKSGHDTVSWYQQALGQGPQFIFQYYEEEERQRGNFPDRFSGHQFPNYSSELNVNALLLGDSALYLCASSYQRGSPLHFGNGTRLTVT.

J is TRBJ1-5 and V is TRBV18; 10 bases are shared with TRBD1. Germline assignment: CDR1 KGHSH and CDR2 LQKENI. CDR3 length: 15 residues. The V gene end was trimmed by 3 bases and the J gene end by 9 bases; junction bases not matched to a gene: 8. CDR3 protein: CASSPGQGPGGPQHF. The DNA for the CDR3 is TGTGCCAGCTCACCGGGACAGGGGCCCGGGGGGCCCCAGCATTTT.

The chain has TRBV12-3 or TRBV12-4 and TRBJ2-7; D gene uncertain. The CDR3 sequence is 14 residues long. Trimming removed 5 bases from V and 2 bases from J, with 13 bases in between. In DNA, the CDR3 is TGTGCCAGCAGTCCGCGCGGCGCCCCCTACGAGCAGTACTTC. Translated, it gives CASSPRGAPYEQYF.

The chain is built from TRBV2 and TRBJ1-1, with D unresolved. The V and J ends lost 2 bases and 2 bases respectively, with 12 bases between them. The length of the CDR3 is 15 residues. The germline V gene encodes CDR1 SNHLY and CDR2 FYNNEI. The CDR3 coding sequence is TGTGCCAGCAGTGAAAGTGGCAGATATAACACTGAAGCTTTCTTT. Protein: CASSESGRYNTEAFF.

The J gene is TRBJ2-7, the V gene TRBV16, with 7 bases matching TRBD1. V was pared by 0 bases and J by 6 bases, with 5 bases of the junction left unmatched. Germline V gene lookup returns CDR1 KGHSY and CDR2 FQNENV. This CDR3 spans 14 amino acids. CDR3 nucleotides: TGTGCCAGCAGCCAATCGTCACAGGGGATCGAGCAGTACTTC. Protein sequence: CASSQSSQGIEQYF.

The chain recombines TRBV30 with TRBJ2-1; D is perhaps TRBD1 (5 bases). CDR3 size: 14 residues. V was cut by 5 bases and J by 6 bases, with 17 bases left in between. Germline CDR1 is GTSNPN and CDR2 is SVGIG (reference sequence). CDR3 loop: CAWDPVRRGNEQFF. CDR3 in DNA: TGTGCCTGGGACCCCGTCCGAAGGGGCAATGAGCAGTTCTTC.

The chain recombines TRBV9 with TRBJ2-7; no clear D gene. The CDR3 length is 14 residues. V lost 0 bases and J lost 0, with 7 bases in between. Germline-derived CDR1 and CDR2 are SGDLS and YYNGEE. CDR3 amino acids: CASSVGRDSYEQYF. The CDR3 bases are TGTGCCAGCAGCGTAGGAAGGGACTCCTACGAGCAGTACTTC.

The chain carries TRBV5-6 and TRBJ2-3, with D tentatively TRBD2 (6 bases). The CDR3 loop spans 15 amino acids. The germline CDR1 and CDR2 sequences are SGHDT and YYEEEE. The V end lost 4 bases, the J end lost 0 bases, and 12 bases lay between the germline ends. CDR3 bases: TGTGCCAGCAGCCAACCAGGGACTAGCACAGATACGCAGTATTTT. Amino acids: CASSQPGTSTDTQYF.

The chain combines TRBV20-1 with TRBJ1-2; 8 nucleotides align to TRBD1. This CDR3 comprises 17 residues. Trimming cost V 1 base and J 7 bases; bases outside gene matches: 17. The germline V gene has CDR1 DFQATT and CDR2 SNEGSKA (reference sequence). CDR3 sequence reads: CSARAWDRRTGIPGYTF. The CDR3 DNA is TGCAGTGCTAGAGCCTGGGACAGGCGGACGGGAATCCCTGGCTACACCTTC.

V gene TRBV30 combines with J gene TRBJ1-1; D unresolved. The V end was cut by 6 bases, the J end by 0 bases, with 5 bases between. The CDR3 is 11 amino acids. Germline-derived CDR1 and CDR2 are GTSNPN and SVGIG (reference sequence). The CDR3 sequence: CACGLNTEAFF. For the CDR3, the DNA is TGTGCCTGTGGTCTGAACACTGAAGCTTTCTTT.

The gene calls are TRBV9 and TRBJ1-5; D gene unclear. CDR3 size: 14 residues. Trimming shortened V by 2 bases and J by 4 bases, and 10 bases separated the two germline ends. CDR1 SGDLS and CDR2 YYNGEE come from the germline V gene. The CDR3 region has the DNA TGTGCCAGCAGCGTCGGAGCGGATAATCAGCCCCAGCATTTT. Encoded protein: CASSVGADNQPQHF.

The chain joins TRBV5-1 to TRBJ2-5; TRBD1 is a possible D gene (5 bases). This CDR3 region has 13 residues. Trimming stripped 4 bases from V and 6 bases from J, with 13 bases between. CDR1 is SGHRS and CDR2 is YFSETQ in the germline V gene. The CDR3 bases are TGCGCCAGCAGCCTTGGGTCGGACAAGACCCAGTACTTC. This sequence encodes CASSLGSDKTQYF.

This chain uses TRBV29-1 with TRBJ1-2; D gene ambiguous. Germline values: CDR1 SQVTM, CDR2 ANQGSEA. The CDR3 spans 12 residues. Trimming shortened V by 8 bases and J by 7 bases, and 17 bases separated the two germline ends. CDR3 in amino acids: CSIPRGQGGYTF. Here the CDR3 DNA reads TGCAGCATCCCGAGAGGGCAAGGTGGCTACACCTTC.

V gene TRBV7-9 combines with J gene TRBJ2-7; D not resolved. This CDR3 has 14 residues. Germline V lookup: CDR1 SEHNR, CDR2 FQNEAQ (reference sequence). V was clipped by 5 bases and J by 0 bases, with 11 bases between them. Here the CDR3 reads CASSPPGNSYEQYF. The CDR3 region has the DNA TGTGCCAGCAGCCCCCCAGGCAACTCCTACGAGCAGTACTTC.

CDR3 region: CSAGGARTEKLFF. The CDR3 nucleotides are TGCAGTGCTGGAGGAGCCAGAACCGAAAAACTGTTTTTT. V gene TRBV20-1 combines with J gene TRBJ1-4; D is uncertain. This CDR3 contains 13 residues. The V end was cut by 5 bases, the J end by 8 bases, with 15 bases between. CDR1 DFQATT and CDR2 SNEGSKA come from the germline V gene (reference sequence).

The chain is built from TRBV13 and TRBJ2-2; D ambiguous. V was pared by 1 base and J by 1 base, with 7 bases between. Germline V CDR1 and CDR2: PRHDT, FYEKMQ (reference sequence). This CDR3 is 15 amino acids long. CDR3 in DNA: TGTGCCAGCAGCTTAGAGACGGAGAACACCGGGGAGCTGTTTTTT. It codes for CASSLETENTGELFF.

V and J are TRBV30 and TRBJ1-5, with TRBD1 matching over 7 bases. The CDR3 runs 15 residues. With 4 bases clipped from V and 1 base from J, the junction kept 7 bases outside the gene matches. CDR1 is GTSNPN, CDR2 SVGIG, per germline (reference sequence). CDR3 protein: CAWTPPDRSNQPQHF. The CDR3 DNA reads as TGTGCCTGGACCCCACCGGACAGGAGCAATCAGCCCCAGCATTTT.

With respect to this clonotype: At one boundary the junction diverges from the germline segment, which might be a read error. The V gene is TRBV6-5, the J gene TRBJ1-2; TRBD1 matches 7 bases. The CDR3 consists of 14 residues. From germline, CDR1 is MNHEY and CDR2 SVGAGI. The CDR3 sequence: CASSHSTGNYGYTF. In DNA form, the CDR3 reads TGTGCCAGCAGTCACTCGACAGGGAACTATGGCTACACCTTC.

The chain joins TRBV12-3 or TRBV12-4 to TRBJ1-2; D gene unclear. Trimming left V 1 base short and J 7 bases short, with 16 bases between. The CDR3 contains 15 residues. The CDR3 is CASSLEYGGNGGYTF. The CDR3 bases are TGTGCCAGCAGTTTAGAATACGGAGGGAATGGTGGCTACACCTTC.

This chain joins TRBV27 and TRBJ2-1, with D hard to call. Germline CDR1 and CDR2: MNHEY and SMNVEV (reference sequence). The CDR3 spans 14 residues. V lost 1 base to trimming and J lost 8 bases, with 12 bases between them. The CDR3 bases are TGTGCCAGCAGTTTATACCAGCGAAGGGATGAGCAGTTCTTC. Amino acids: CASSLYQRRDEQFF.

J is TRBJ2-3 and V is TRBV27, with a weak D call TRBD1 (6 bases). The CDR3 length is 15 residues. The V end lost 2 bases, the J end lost 2 bases, and 11 bases lay between the germline ends. In germline, CDR1 is MNHEY, CDR2 SMNVEV (reference sequence). The CDR3 reads CASSLRRTATDTQYF. The DNA for the CDR3 is TGTGCCAGCAGTTTAAGAAGGACAGCCACAGATACGCAGTATTTT.

The gene calls are TRBV2 and TRBJ1-1; D is possibly TRBD1 (5 bases). Germline CDR1 reads SNHLY; CDR2 reads FYNNEI. This CDR3 comprises 10 residues. V lost 10 bases to trimming and J lost 4 bases, with 7 bases between them. CDR3 nucleotide sequence: TGTGCCACCGGGGGCACTGAAGCTTTCTTT. This translates into CATGGTEAFF.

The J gene is TRBJ2-7, the V gene TRBV6-2 or TRBV6-3, with a possible D match to TRBD1 (6 bases). Deletions cut 5 bases from V and 1 base from J, with 9 bases between. The CDR3 totals 13 residues. Germline V gene lookup returns CDR1 MNHEY and CDR2 SVGEGT. CDR3 DNA sequence: TGTGCCAGCAGTCCAGGGGAGTCCTACGAGCAGTACTTC. Residues: CASSPGESYEQYF.

This chain connects TRBV27 to TRBJ1-5; D is unresolved. The germline V and J ends were trimmed by 5 bases and 7 bases, with 18 bases remaining between them. CDR1 is MNHEY and CDR2 is SMNVEV in the germline V gene (reference sequence). This CDR3 is 15 amino acids long. CDR3 coding DNA: TGTGCCAGCAGTAAGGCAGGTGGGAATAGACAGCCCCAGCATTTT. This translates into CASSKAGGNRQPQHF.

The gene calls are TRBV3-1 and TRBJ2-4; tentative D call: TRBD1 (6 bases). This CDR3 is 15 amino acids long. V lost 0 bases and J 6 bases, leaving 12 bases between the germline ends. Germline V gives CDR1 LGHDT, CDR2 YNNKEL (reference sequence). The CDR3 is CASSQEMQGSNIQYF. CDR3 coding DNA: TGTGCCAGCAGCCAAGAAATGCAGGGGTCAAACATTCAGTACTTC.